This T cell receptor beta chain was captured in a study of STAT5B mutations in CD4+ large granular lymphocyte leukemia. The wider study: Healthy donors showed HLA-associated enrichment of the CDR3 'QG' motif.

Buffy coats from healthy blood donors served as controls. General observations from the study: TRBV06-family usage was enriched in top patient clones (8/27) versus controls (2/35). Higher CD4+ than CD8+ T-LGLL clonality might reflect small sample size.

The method was immunoSEQ multiplex PCR; TCRdb's version includes in-frame clones alone and lacks a portion of them. The sample contains about 35,000 clones, about 70% of which appear only once. Only a few counts were recorded for this clone. What it binds is unknown. This CDR3 comprises 13 residues. Trimming took 10 bases from V and 7 from J, leaving 17 bases between them. Germline V lookup: CDR1 LNHDA, CDR2 SQIVND (reference sequence). This sequence originates from a human donor in good health. The sample comprised CD4+ T cells from blood buffy coats. V and J are TRBV19 and TRBJ1-5; D is perhaps TRBD1 (6 bases). DNA of the CDR3: TGTGCCATTCAGGGGAGGGCGGGACAGCCCCAGCATTTT. This codes for CAIQGRAGQPQHF.